Below, 11 T cell receptor beta chains from the same sample are listed, as sequenced in a study of T-cell reconstitution after alpha-beta-depleted transplantation in children. It was with unique molecular identifiers that the TCRbeta library was prepared. TCRdb reanalysed the PCR reads using MiXCR and keeps one entry per CDR3 protein. The table includes 300,000 or so distinct CDR3 sequences, about a quarter detected once. Sequencing was performed on PBMCs, mostly from graft donor cells, taken 180 days after TCRalphabeta/CD19-depleted stem cell transplant. These receptor sequences come from a male patient between 5 and 17 years old who had a stem cell transplant for acute lymphoblastic leukemia, so the T cells may come from the graft donor.

The genes are TRBV5-1 and TRBJ2-5; D uncertain. V lost 7 bases and J 2 bases, leaving 9 bases between the germline ends. The CDR3 totals 12 residues. Germline CDR1 SGHRS, CDR2 YFSETQ. This CDR3 is CASRSAQETQYF. CDR3 DNA sequence: TGCGCCAGCCGGTCCGCTCAAGAGACCCAGTACTTC.

The chain carries TRBV11-2 and TRBJ2-1; D remains ambiguous. CDR1 is SGHAT, CDR2 FQNNGV, per germline. Trimming took 1 base from V and 4 from J, leaving 8 bases between them. The CDR3 is 14 residues long. The CDR3 sequence is CASSLVTVYNEQFF. CDR3 nucleotides: TGTGCCAGCAGCTTAGTCACCGTATACAATGAGCAGTTCTTC.

In nucleotides, the CDR3 is TGTGCCAGCAGCTCCCTCGGACAGGGGGAGATCTATGGCTACACCTTC. Amino acids: CASSSLGQGEIYGYTF. The rearrangement joins TRBV13 to TRBJ1-2; 10 nucleotides match TRBD1. Germline V gives CDR1 PRHDT, CDR2 FYEKMQ (reference sequence). CDR3 length: 16 amino acids. J gave up 4 bases and V 4 bases, and 9 bases lay outside the gene matches.

This clonotype was found a few times. The V and J genes are TRBV29-1 and TRBJ2-7; 9 nucleotides match TRBD1. V shed 1 base, J shed 5 bases, and the junction held 9 bases outside the gene matches. The CDR3 spans 15 residues. The germline gives CDR1 SQVTM, CDR2 ANQGSEA. This CDR3 is CSVEGGQGIQNEQYF. DNA for the CDR3: TGCAGCGTTGAAGGGGGACAGGGTATTCAGAACGAGCAGTACTTC.

The rearrangement links TRBV5-1 to TRBJ2-3, with D perhaps TRBD2 (6 bases). The CDR3 runs 17 residues. V was trimmed by 4 bases and J by 1 base, leaving 19 bases between them. The germline CDR1 and CDR2 sequences are SGHRS and YFSETQ. The CDR3 loop reads CASSLSPARRGTDTQYF. In nucleotides, the CDR3 is TGCGCCAGCAGCCTTTCCCCCGCTAGGAGGGGCACAGATACGCAGTATTTT.

V and J are TRBV27 and TRBJ2-7; a weak D match, TRBD1 (7 bases). Germline V gene sequence: CDR1 MNHEY, CDR2 SMNVEV (reference sequence). Trimming pared 7 bases from V and 2 bases from J, leaving 15 bases between. This CDR3 has 14 residues. DNA of the CDR3: TGTGCCAGCACCCCCAGGGGGGCCCCCTACGAGCAGTACTTC. The encoded protein is CASTPRGAPYEQYF.

The sample holds many counts of this clonotype. The chain uses TRBV29-1 and TRBJ1-1; TRBD1 is a possible D gene (5 bases). Germline V gives CDR1 SQVTM, CDR2 ANQGSEA. The CDR3 is made up of 13 amino acids. V lost 7 bases and J lost 1, with 13 bases in between. The CDR3 loop is CSAWRDSNTEAFF. The CDR3 coding sequence is TGCAGCGCTTGGCGGGACTCGAACACTGAAGCTTTCTTT.

This clonotype was observed a few times. V is TRBV4-3 and J is TRBJ1-2; TRBD1 matches 11 bases. J was trimmed by 4 bases and V by 5 bases; bases with no gene match: 3. Germline loops: CDR1 LGHNA, CDR2 YSLEER. There are 14 residues in the CDR3. The CDR3 loop is CASSKGTGGYGYTF. CDR3 nucleotides: TGCGCCAGCAGCAAAGGGACAGGGGGCTATGGCTACACCTTC.

The J gene is TRBJ1-2, the V gene TRBV11-1; possible D gene TRBD1, 5 bases. V was pared by 0 bases and J by 2 bases, with 13 bases between. The CDR3 is made up of 16 amino acids. The germline V gene encodes CDR1 SGHAT and CDR2 FQDESV (reference sequence). The DNA for the CDR3 is TGTGCCAGCAGCTTAGCAAGGGGCGCGGGAAACTATGGCTACACCTTC. Translating it yields CASSLARGAGNYGYTF.

The chain carries TRBV21-1 and TRBJ2-1; TRBD2 was called by the table and not checked on the DNA. TRBV21-1 is classified as a pseudogene. The CDR3 runs to 14 residues. The CDR3 protein is CASSKEEGSGSQFF. DNA of the CDR3: TGTGCCAGCAGCAAAGAGGAGGGTTCGGGGTCCCAGTTCTTC.

Only a few counts were recorded for this clonotype. The chain links TRBV7-2 to TRBJ2-1; D is undetermined. V gave up 1 base and J gave up 7 bases, with 14 bases separating them. CDR1 is SGHTA and CDR2 is FQGNSA in the germline V gene. The CDR3 sequence is 15 residues long. The CDR3 nucleotides are TGTGCCAGCAGCTTAGTCGGCCTGACCGGGAATGAGCAGTTCTTC. Translated, it gives CASSLVGLTGNEQFF.